These 23 T cell receptor beta chains were all obtained from the same sample, sequenced in a study of T-cell reconstitution after alpha-beta-depleted transplantation in children. For TCRbeta, the library was prepared with unique molecular identifiers. TCRdb processed the PCR reads anew with MiXCR; each CDR3 protein has one entry. The data contain approximately 200,000 distinct CDR3 sequences, roughly 6.3% of them singletons. The source material was PBMCs, sampled before TCRalphabeta/CD19-depleted stem cell transplant. These receptors were collected from a girl under three years old with combined immunodeficiency, due to receive a stem cell transplant.

The table lists this clonotype with many counts. The genes are TRBV11-2 and TRBJ2-7; 8 bases agree with TRBD2. V gave up 4 bases and J gave up 3 bases; unmatched junction bases: 17. The CDR3 covers 18 residues. CDR1 is SGHAT and CDR2 is FQNNGV in the germline V gene. In DNA form, the CDR3 reads TGTGCCAGCAGCTCAAGGGGATCCGGGACTAGATCGTTCTACGAGCAGTACTTC. It is translated as CASSSRGSGTRSFYEQYF.

This clonotype has ten or more counts. The CDR3 region is CASSLKLLDEQFF. DNA for the CDR3: TGTGCCAGCAGCTTAAAGCTCCTTGATGAGCAGTTCTTC. The chain couples TRBV7-3 to TRBJ2-1; D gene uncertain. V lost 1 base and J 8 bases, leaving 9 bases between the germline ends. The V gene's germline CDR1 is SGHTA and CDR2 FQGTGA. The CDR3 length is 13 residues.

This clonotype was picked up many times. This rearrangement joins TRBV28 to TRBJ1-1; no clear D gene. The CDR3 sequence is 11 residues long. Germline V CDR1 and CDR2: MDHEN, SYDVKM. V lost 3 bases, J lost 4 bases, and 3 bases lay in between. The CDR3: CASSFSTEAFF. The CDR3 DNA reads TGTGCCAGCAGTTTCAGCACTGAAGCTTTCTTT.

This clonotype was counted many times. The chain recombines TRBV5-1 with TRBJ2-7; TRBD1 agrees at 9 bases. The CDR3 sequence is 17 residues long. In germline, CDR1 is SGHRS, CDR2 YFSETQ. V shed 0 bases and J 0 bases; nucleotides not matched to a gene: 7. CDR3 region: CASSLELTGGASYEQYF. Here the CDR3 DNA reads TGCGCCAGCAGCTTGGAACTGACAGGGGGTGCCTCCTACGAGCAGTACTTC. The entire variable domain, with the rest obtained from reference TRBV5-1 and TRBJ2-7, is as follows: KAGVTQTPRYLIKTRGQQVTLSCSPISGHRSVSWYQQTPGQGLQFLFEYFSETQRNKGNFPGRFSGRQFSNSRSEMNVSTLELGDSALYLCASSLELTGGASYEQYFGPGTRLTVT.

This clonotype came up many times. This chain links TRBV29-1 with TRBJ1-1; D gene unclear. V gave up 7 bases and J gave up 0 bases, with 18 bases separating them. Looked up from germline, CDR1 is SQVTM and CDR2 is ANQGSEA. The CDR3 is 15 amino acids. The CDR3 region has the DNA TGCAGCGCCGGTCTACGGGGATATATGAACACTGAAGCTTTCTTT. Translated: CSAGLRGYMNTEAFF. Supplemented by reference TRBV29-1 and TRBJ1-1, the full variable domain reads SAVISQKPSRDICQRGTSLTIQCQVDSQVTMMFWYRQQPGQSLTLIATANQGSEATYESGFVIDKFPISRPNLTFSTLTVSNMSPEDSSIYLCSAGLRGYMNTEAFFGQGTRLTVV.

This clonotype was seen at least ten times. The chain is built from TRBV28 and TRBJ1-1; a weak D match, TRBD1 (5 bases). Germline CDR1 reads MDHEN; CDR2 reads SYDVKM. The CDR3 has 15 residues. The germline V and J ends were trimmed by 5 bases and 3 bases, with 16 bases remaining between them. The CDR3 is CASSVTQGLYTEAFF. The CDR3 DNA follows: TGTGCCAGCAGTGTCACTCAGGGACTGTACACTGAAGCTTTCTTT.

The chain has TRBV7-9 and TRBJ2-3; D perhaps matches TRBD2 (7 bases). Deletions cut 5 bases from V and 5 bases from J, with 17 bases between. The CDR3 has 15 residues. Looked up from germline, CDR1 is SEHNR and CDR2 is FQNEAQ (reference sequence). This chain's CDR3 is CASSQRGGSRDTQYF. CDR3 sequence (DNA): TGTGCCAGCAGCCAGAGGGGGGGGTCCAGAGATACGCAGTATTTT.

This clonotype was seen many times. This chain uses TRBV20-1 with TRBJ2-4; D is possibly TRBD1 (6 bases). CDR3 size: 15 residues. Trimming removed 1 base at V and 3 bases at J, with 13 bases between. The V gene's germline CDR1 is DFQATT and CDR2 SNEGSKA (reference sequence). CDR3 bases: TGCAGTGCTAGAGGACAGGCACCAGACAAAAACATTCAGTACTTC. Residues: CSARGQAPDKNIQYF.

This clonotype appeared many times. This chain joins TRBV29-1 and TRBJ2-1; the D gene is possibly TRBD2 (6 bases). V dropped 2 bases and J dropped 4 bases, with 30 bases sitting between them. Germline assignment: CDR1 SQVTM and CDR2 ANQGSEA. The CDR3 has 20 residues. The CDR3 nucleotides are TGCAGCGTTGAATTTCTGTGGAGGGCGGGATCATGGGGGAAGTACAATGAGCAGTTCTTC. The encoded protein is CSVEFLWRAGSWGKYNEQFF.

In DNA, the CDR3 is TGTGCCAGCAGTTTAGGGTCAGGGTCCGGCTACGAGCAGTACTTC. Translating gives CASSLGSGSGYEQYF. J is TRBJ2-7 and V is TRBV12-3 or TRBV12-4; a possible D gene is TRBD1 (5 bases). The CDR3 covers 15 residues. V lost 1 base to trimming and J lost 3 bases, with 13 bases between them.

This clonotype was recorded at least ten times. The chain is built from TRBV4-1 and TRBJ2-4; D might be TRBD2 (5 bases). This CDR3 region has 15 residues. Trimming left V 8 bases short and J 0 bases short, with 14 bases between. CDR1 is MGHRA, CDR2 YSYEKL, per germline. CDR3 bases: TGCGCCAGCCGGAGGAGGACTCTAGCCAAAAACATTCAGTACTTC. Amino acids: CASRRRTLAKNIQYF.

Ten or more counts support this clonotype. This chain links TRBV7-8 with TRBJ1-5, with D possibly matching TRBD1 (5 bases). The V end lost 2 bases, the J end lost 5 bases, and 7 bases lay between the germline ends. The germline CDR1 and CDR2 sequences are SGHVS and FQNEAQ. The length of the CDR3 is 13 residues. The CDR3 coding sequence is TGTGCCAGCAGCTTATGGGGGGATCAGCCCCAGCATTTT. Residues: CASSLWGDQPQHF. The full variable domain, rest sourced from reference TRBV7-8 and TRBJ1-5, is GAGVSQSPRYKVAKRGQDVALRCDPISGHVSLFWYQQALGQGPEFLTYFQNEAQLDKSGLPSDRFFAERPEGSVSTLKIQRTQQEDSAVYLCASSLWGDQPQHFGDGTRLSIL.

This clonotype showed up many times. The chain uses TRBV7-2 and TRBJ1-5, with D tentatively TRBD1 (5 bases). The germline V gene has CDR1 SGHTA and CDR2 FQGNSA. The CDR3 is 15 residues long. V lost 7 bases, J lost 7 bases, and 20 bases lay in between. The CDR3, as DNA: TGTGCCAGCACACCGGGACCCCTAGGGAACCAGCCCCAGCATTTT. Its translation is CASTPGPLGNQPQHF.

This clonotype has only a few counts. The chain has TRBV6-1 and TRBJ2-2; 7 bases fit TRBD1. The CDR3 is 15 amino acids. Trimming at V came to 5 bases and at J to 3 bases, leaving 6 bases not matched to a gene. CDR1 and CDR2 (germline): MNHNS, SASEGT. The CDR3 region is CASSLWTGHTGELFF. CDR3 bases: TGTGCCAGCAGTCTCTGGACAGGCCACACCGGGGAGCTGTTTTTT.

This clonotype was recorded at least ten times. The J gene is TRBJ2-3, the V gene TRBV12-3 or TRBV12-4, with D unclear. V shed 5 bases and J shed 1 base, with 10 bases lying between them. The CDR3 length is 14 residues. The CDR3 DNA is TGTGCCAGCAGTGAACGGCTTCGCACAGATACGCAGTATTTT. Protein sequence: CASSERLRTDTQYF.

In its sample, this clonotype was seen many times. The chain employs TRBV20-1 and TRBJ2-1; D is undetermined. The CDR3 covers 12 residues. Germline CDR1 DFQATT, CDR2 SNEGSKA (reference sequence). Trimming took 5 bases from V and 4 from J, leaving 9 bases between them. The CDR3 coding sequence is TGCAGTGCTGCCAGGCCATACAATGAGCAGTTCTTC. It specifies CSAARPYNEQFF.

This clonotype came up many times. This chain uses TRBV24-1 with TRBJ2-7; 7 bases align to TRBD2. The CDR3 length is 16 residues. Losses at the gene ends were 1 base for V and 1 base for J; bases not matched to a gene: 6. In germline, CDR1 is KGHDR, CDR2 SFDVKD. CDR3 in DNA: TGTGCCACCAGTGATTTATCGCTAGCGGCTTCCTACGAGCAGTACTTC. Its protein product is CATSDLSLAASYEQYF.

At least ten counts were recorded for this clonotype. The chain recombines TRBV27 with TRBJ1-1; D unclear. With 3 bases removed from V and 1 base from J, the gap between germline ends came to 6 bases. Per the germline V gene, CDR1 is MNHEY and CDR2 is SMNVEV (reference sequence). This CDR3 is built from 13 residues. CDR3 in DNA: TGTGCCAGCAGTTTGCAAGGGAACACTGAAGCTTTCTTT. Translated, it gives CASSLQGNTEAFF.

This clonotype was picked up many times. The chain employs TRBV24-1 and TRBJ2-5; TRBD2 agrees at 7 bases. J gave up 5 bases and V 0 bases, and 11 bases lay outside the gene matches. The CDR3 is 17 residues long. Germline values: CDR1 KGHDR, CDR2 SFDVKD. CDR3 sequence (DNA): TGTGCCACCAGTGATTTGGGAGTAGGGAGGGGAAGCGAGACCCAGTACTTC. This codes for CATSDLGVGRGSETQYF.

This clonotype occurred many times. The J gene is TRBJ2-1, the V gene TRBV20-1, with a possible D match to TRBD2 (6 bases). Between the trimmed V and J ends, which lost 3 bases and 7 bases, there was a span of 13 bases. Germline CDR1 is DFQATT and CDR2 is SNEGSKA (reference sequence). The CDR3 length is 13 residues. CDR3 DNA: TGCAGTGCTAGGACCGGGAGAGGAAATGAGCAGTTCTTC. This translates into CSARTGRGNEQFF.

The CDR3 here is CASRVGGAMNTEAFF. The CDR3 DNA follows: TGTGCCAGCAGGGTAGGAGGGGCCATGAACACTGAAGCTTTCTTT. This rearrangement joins TRBV6-1 to TRBJ1-1; possible D gene TRBD1, 5 bases. V lost 6 bases to trimming and J lost 0 bases, with 14 bases between them. There are 15 residues in the CDR3. Germline V gene data show CDR1 as MNHNS and CDR2 as SASEGT.

The table lists this clonotype with a few counts. J is TRBJ2-5 and V is TRBV7-2, with D hard to call. Trimming cost V 1 base and J 10 bases, with 16 bases left between them. Germline V gene lookup returns CDR1 SGHTA and CDR2 FQGNSA. The CDR3 length is 14 residues. DNA for the CDR3: TGTGCCAGCAGCTTAGGCGGAGCCCAACTTTACCAGTACTTC. Translation gives CASSLGGAQLYQYF.

This clonotype was seen repeatedly, ten times or more. This chain joins TRBV4-1 and TRBJ2-7, with 8 nucleotides matching TRBD1. Trimming at V came to 4 bases and at J to 2 bases, leaving 4 bases not matched to a gene. The CDR3 covers 14 residues. Germline V CDR1 and CDR2: MGHRA, YSYEKL. The chain's CDR3 is CASSPGQGTYEQYF. CDR3 DNA: TGCGCCAGCAGCCCCGGACAGGGAACCTACGAGCAGTACTTC.